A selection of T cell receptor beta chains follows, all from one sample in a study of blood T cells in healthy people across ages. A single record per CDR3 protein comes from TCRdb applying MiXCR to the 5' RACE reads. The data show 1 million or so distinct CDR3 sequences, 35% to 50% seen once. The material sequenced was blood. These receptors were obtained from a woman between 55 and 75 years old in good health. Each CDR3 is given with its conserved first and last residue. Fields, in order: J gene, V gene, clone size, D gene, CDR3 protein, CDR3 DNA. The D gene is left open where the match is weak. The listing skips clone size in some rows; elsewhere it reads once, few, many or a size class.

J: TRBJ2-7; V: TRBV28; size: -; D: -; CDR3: CASSGTGGYSYEQYF; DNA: TGTGCCAGCAGTGGCACTGGGGGTTACTCCTACGAGCAGTACTTC
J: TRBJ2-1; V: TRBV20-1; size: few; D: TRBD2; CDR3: CSRKTSGAYNEQFF; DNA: TGCAGTCGGAAAACTAGCGGGGCATACAATGAGCAGTTCTTC
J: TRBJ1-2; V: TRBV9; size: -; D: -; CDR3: CASSPGQPHVGYTF; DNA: TGTGCCAGCAGCCCCGGACAGCCCCATGTTGGCTACACCTTC
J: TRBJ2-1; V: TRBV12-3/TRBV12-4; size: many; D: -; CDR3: CASSSSGGSYNEQFF; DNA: TGTGCCAGCAGCAGCAGCGGAGGCTCCTACAATGAGCAGTTCTTC
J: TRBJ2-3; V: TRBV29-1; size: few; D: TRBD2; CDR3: CSVDPPVLLAGDSDTQYF; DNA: TGCAGCGTTGATCCCCCGGTCTTACTAGCGGGAGATTCAGATACGCAGTATTTT
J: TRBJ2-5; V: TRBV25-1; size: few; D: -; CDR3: CASSDYRDPETQYF; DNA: TGTGCCAGCAGTGATTACAGGGACCCGGAGACCCAGTACTTC
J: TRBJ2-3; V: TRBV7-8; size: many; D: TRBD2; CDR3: CASSLALGLDIDTQYF; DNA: TGTGCCAGCAGCTTAGCTCTGGGACTAGATATAGATACGCAGTATTTT
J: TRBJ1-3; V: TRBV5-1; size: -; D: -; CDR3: CASSPVPQDGGNTIYF; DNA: TGCGCCAGCAGCCCGGTACCCCAGGATGGTGGAAACACCATATATTTT
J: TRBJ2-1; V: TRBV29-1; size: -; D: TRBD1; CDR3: CSVETGGVAERGNEQFF; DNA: TGCAGCGTTGAAACAGGGGGTGTGGCTGAACGAGGGAATGAGCAGTTCTTC
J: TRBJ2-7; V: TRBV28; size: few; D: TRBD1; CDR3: CASWTGETYEQYF; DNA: TGTGCCAGCTGGACAGGGGAGACCTACGAGCAGTACTTC